A selection of T cell receptor beta chains follows, all from one sample in a study of CD8 T cells in ankylosing spondylitis. TCRdb independently ran MiXCR on the 5' RACE reads; one entry per CDR3 protein. The table shows around 250,000 distinct CDR3 sequences, with roughly 32% occurring only once. The specimen sequenced was blood, either unsorted or a sorted T cell fraction (not recorded which). These receptor sequences come from a male donor with ankylosing spondylitis or in good health (not recorded which). The CDR3 runs from the conserved cysteine through the conserved F or W. A D gene is named only where the DNA matches it firmly. The listing skips clone size in some rows; elsewhere it reads once, few, many or a size class.

length	size	D	J	V	DNA	CDR3
14	-	-	TRBJ2-1	TRBV20-1	TGCAGTGCTCGTCGGACAGAGGCTTCGTTTGAGCAGTTCTTC	CSARRTEASFEQFF
14	few	-	TRBJ1-4	TRBV7-9	TGTGCCAGCAGCTTAGAACAGGCTGGTGAAAAACTGTTTTTT	CASSLEQAGEKLFF
14	few	TRBD1	TRBJ1-1	TRBV7-2	TGTGCCAGCAGCCTCCGACAGGGTGGCACTGAAGCTTTCTTT	CASSLRQGGTEAFF
14	once	-	TRBJ1-1	TRBV5-5	TGTGCCAGCAGCGTCGAGGCTTTCCGGACTGAAGCTTTCTTT	CASSVEAFRTEAFF
14	-	-	TRBJ2-3	TRBV27	TGTGCCAGCAGTTTATCGGACGCCATTGGTACGCAGTATTTT	CASSLSDAIGTQYF
14	few	TRBD1	TRBJ1-5	TRBV12-3/TRBV12-4	TGTGCCAGCAGTCCTGGACAGGGGGCAAGTCCCCAGCATTTT	CASSPGQGASPQHF
14	few	-	TRBJ2-7	TRBV25-1	TGTGCCAGCAGTGGGGGGACTTTCACCTACGAGCAGTACTTC	CASSGGTFTYEQYF
13	-	-	TRBJ2-2	TRBV6-5	TGTGCCAGCAGTTACAGACTGCCCGGGGAGCTGTTTTTT	CASSYRLPGELFF
13	-	TRBD1	TRBJ1-4	TRBV6-1	TGTGCCACCGCCGGGACAGGAGTTGAAAAACTGTTTTTT	CATAGTGVEKLFF
12	-	-	TRBJ1-1	TRBV29-1	TGCAGCGTTACCGGACGGAACACTGAAGCTTTCTTT	CSVTGRNTEAFF
12	-	-	TRBJ2-7	TRBV10-3	TGTGCCATCAGTGAGAGATCCTACGAGCAGTACTTC	CAISERSYEQYF
16	-	TRBD2	TRBJ2-5	TRBV11-2	TGTGCCAGCAGCCTAGGGGCTAGCGGACTACAAGAGACCCAGTACTTC	CASSLGASGLQETQYF
16	-	-	TRBJ2-5	TRBV6-5	TGTGCCAGCAGTTACTCGGGGGACACTGGGGTAAAGACCCAGTACTTC	CASSYSGDTGVKTQYF
17	few	TRBD1	TRBJ1-1	TRBV3-1	TGTGCCAGCAGCCAGAGGGGGACAGGTTGGGGGAACACTGAAGCTTTCTTT	CASSQRGTGWGNTEAFF
15	few	-	TRBJ2-1	TRBV4-1	TGCGCCAGCAGCCAAGTGGAGCGGCCCTACAATGAGCAGTTCTTC	CASSQVERPYNEQFF
16	-	-	TRBJ2-5	TRBV5-1	TGCGCCAGCAGCTTCGAACCGGGCCCTAGGGCGGAGACCCAGTACTTC	CASSFEPGPRAETQYF
16	-	-	TRBJ1-2	TRBV20-1	TGCAGTGCTAGAGGGGGAGGGGACACCGCGTCGTATGGCTACACCTTC	CSARGGGDTASYGYTF
13	-	-	TRBJ1-6	TRBV10-3	TGTGCCATCAGGTCCGCCTATAATTCACCCCTCCACTTT	CAIRSAYNSPLHF
14	-	-	TRBJ2-5	TRBV11-2	TGTGCCAGCAGCTTAACGCCAGGGCAAGAGGCCCAGTACTTC	CASSLTPGQEAQYF
13	few	-	TRBJ1-2	TRBV12-3/TRBV12-4	TGTGCCAGCAGTTTAGATAGACAATATGGCTACACCTTC	CASSLDRQYGYTF
13	-	-	TRBJ1-1	TRBV12-3/TRBV12-4	TGTGCCAGCAGTTTCATGATGGCCACTGAAGCTTTCTTT	CASSFMMATEAFF
18	few	TRBD2	TRBJ2-3	TRBV7-8	TGTGCCAGCAGCCCCACTAGCGGGGGGGCTCTTTCAACGAATACGCAGTATTTT	CASSPTSGGALSTNTQYF
13	few	-	TRBJ2-5	TRBV6-1	TGTGCCAGCACTCAGGGGGGTCAAGAGACCCAGTACTTC	CASTQGGQETQYF
11	-	-	TRBJ2-3	TRBV20-1	TGCAGTGCTGGGGACATCGGTACGCAGTATTTT	CSAGDIGTQYF
17	-	TRBD1	TRBJ2-2	TRBV24-1	TGTGCCACCAGTGACTACGGAGGACAGGGGGACACCGGGGAGCTGTTTTTT	CATSDYGGQGDTGELFF
13	few	-	TRBJ2-5	TRBV12-3/TRBV12-4	TGTGCCAGCAGGAAAACGGCCCTCGAGACCCAGTACTTC	CASRKTALETQYF
15	few	TRBD1	TRBJ1-1	TRBV20-1	TGCAGTGCTCCTAGGGACAGTTTCATGAACACTGAAGCTTTCTTT	CSAPRDSFMNTEAFF
12	-	-	TRBJ2-7	TRBV2	TGTGCCAGCAGTACAGGACCCTACGAGCAGTACTTC	CASSTGPYEQYF
14	-	-	TRBJ2-5	TRBV4-1	TGCGCCAGCAGCCAAGTGGCCAGAGTAGAGACCCAGTACTTC	CASSQVARVETQYF
15	-	-	TRBJ1-2	TRBV12-3/TRBV12-4	TGTGCCAGCAGTCCGCCGACAGTGGTTAACTATGGCTACACCTTC	CASSPPTVVNYGYTF
15	-	-	TRBJ2-3	TRBV3-1	TGTGCCAGCAGCCCAAGTCAGGGTCGGAGAGATACGCAGTATTTT	CASSPSQGRRDTQYF